These T cell receptor beta chains were read from a single sample in a study of blood T cell repertoires in COVID-19. Produced via immunoSEQ multiplex PCR; TCRdb's table is partial and in-frame only. The sample carries about 180,000 clones, roughly 89% recorded once. Sequenced input: PBMCs or T cells enriched from blood (not recorded which). All receptors come from a woman aged 40 to 50 with acute COVID-19. Both conserved end residues are part of each CDR3. D genes are given only for firm matches. The listing skips clone size in some rows; elsewhere it reads once, few, many or a size class.

J gene: TRBJ1-6; V gene: TRBV4-1; clone size: once; D gene: -; CDR3 DNA: TGCGCCAGCAGCCTCGGGACTGAATATAATTCACCCCTCCACTTT; CDR3 protein: CASSLGTEYNSPLHF
J gene: TRBJ2-3; V gene: TRBV10-3; clone size: -; D gene: TRBD2; CDR3 DNA: TGTGCCATCAGTGATATAGTAGCGGGGGGCACAGATACGCAGTATTTT; CDR3 protein: CAISDIVAGGTDTQYF
J gene: TRBJ2-3; V gene: TRBV2; clone size: once; D gene: -; CDR3 DNA: TGTGCCAGCACCCAGGACATCAGCACAGATACGCAGTATTTT; CDR3 protein: CASTQDISTDTQYF
J gene: TRBJ2-5; V gene: TRBV7-9; clone size: -; D gene: -; CDR3 DNA: TGTGCCAGCAGCCCCACCCCGGACAGACGGACCCAAGAGACCCAGTACTTC; CDR3 protein: CASSPTPDRRTQETQYF
J gene: TRBJ2-2; V gene: TRBV3-1/TRBV3-2; clone size: once; D gene: -; CDR3 DNA: TGTGCCAGCAGCCAAGTGTCGGGGAGCACCGGGGAGCTGTTTTTT; CDR3 protein: CASSQVSGSTGELFF
J gene: TRBJ2-3; V gene: TRBV9; clone size: -; D gene: TRBD2; CDR3 DNA: TGTGCCAGCAGCGTAGCTACTTGGCTAGCGGGGGCAGATACGCAGTATTTT; CDR3 protein: CASSVATWLAGADTQYF
J gene: TRBJ2-3; V gene: TRBV5-5; clone size: -; D gene: TRBD1; CDR3 DNA: TGTGCCAGCAGCCCGGACAGGGGGCGGACTTTTTGGTCTGGGTATTTT; CDR3 protein: CASSPDRGRTFWSGYF
J gene: TRBJ2-2; V gene: TRBV5-4; clone size: once; D gene: TRBD1; CDR3 DNA: TGTGCCAGCAGCTTGGTAGCGCAGGGGGCATTCGGGGAGCTGTTTTTT; CDR3 protein: CASSLVAQGAFGELFF
J gene: TRBJ1-6; V gene: TRBV6-5; clone size: -; D gene: -; CDR3 DNA: TGTGCCAGCAGCAAGGACAGAAAGAATTCACCCCTCCACTTT; CDR3 protein: CASSKDRKNSPLHF
J gene: TRBJ2-1; V gene: TRBV11-2; clone size: -; D gene: TRBD1; CDR3 DNA: TGTGCCAGCAGCTATCCCGGGACAGGAGGTTACAATGAGCAGTTCTTC; CDR3 protein: CASSYPGTGGYNEQFF
J gene: TRBJ1-4; V gene: TRBV7-9; clone size: -; D gene: TRBD1; CDR3 DNA: TGTGCCAGCAGCGCCGGGACAGCAACTAATGAAAAACTGTTTTTT; CDR3 protein: CASSAGTATNEKLFF
J gene: TRBJ1-2; V gene: TRBV5-1; clone size: -; D gene: -; CDR3 DNA: TGCGCCAGCAGCTCCCGAGCAGGGCGCGGCTACACCTTC; CDR3 protein: CASSSRAGRGYTF
J gene: TRBJ2-7; V gene: TRBV5-4; clone size: -; D gene: -; CDR3 DNA: TGTGCCAGCAGCCCAGACAGGCCGTATGCGTCCTCCTACGAGCAGTACTTC; CDR3 protein: CASSPDRPYASSYEQYF
J gene: TRBJ2-7; V gene: TRBV7-2; clone size: -; D gene: -; CDR3 DNA: TGTGCCAGCAGCCCCCGAGGGCCTTACGAGCAGTACTTC; CDR3 protein: CASSPRGPYEQYF
J gene: TRBJ1-1; V gene: TRBV15; clone size: once; D gene: TRBD1; CDR3 DNA: TGTGCCACCAGCAGAGCCGGGACAGCGAACACTGAAGCTTTCTTT; CDR3 protein: CATSRAGTANTEAFF
J gene: TRBJ1-6; V gene: TRBV6-6; clone size: -; D gene: -; CDR3 DNA: TGTGCCAGCACCCAGACCGGGTATAATTCACCCCTCCACTTT; CDR3 protein: CASTQTGYNSPLHF
J gene: TRBJ1-4; V gene: TRBV18; clone size: -; D gene: -; CDR3 DNA: TGTGCCAGCTCACCCGTGGGCGCAACTAATGAAAAACTGTTTTTT; CDR3 protein: CASSPVGATNEKLFF
J gene: TRBJ2-3; V gene: TRBV7-8; clone size: -; D gene: TRBD1; CDR3 DNA: TGTGCCAGCAGCTACGGACAGGGCGGGGAGTCAGATACGCAGTATTTT; CDR3 protein: CASSYGQGGESDTQYF